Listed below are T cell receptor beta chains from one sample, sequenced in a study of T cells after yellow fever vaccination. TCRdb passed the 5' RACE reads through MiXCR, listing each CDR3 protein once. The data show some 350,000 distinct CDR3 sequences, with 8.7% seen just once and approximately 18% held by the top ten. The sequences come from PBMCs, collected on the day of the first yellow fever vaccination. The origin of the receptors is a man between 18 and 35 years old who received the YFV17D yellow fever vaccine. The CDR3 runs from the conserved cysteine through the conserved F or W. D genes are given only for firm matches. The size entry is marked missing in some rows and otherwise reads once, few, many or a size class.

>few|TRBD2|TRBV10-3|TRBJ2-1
TGTGCCATCAGTGCCGGGGGGGCCCCTTACAATGAGCAGTTCTTC
CAISAGGAPYNEQFF
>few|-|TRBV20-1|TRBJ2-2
TGCAGTGCTAGGAAGTACACCGGGGAGCTGTTTTTT
CSARKYTGELFF
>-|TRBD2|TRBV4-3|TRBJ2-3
TGCGCCACCAGTACGGGGGGGGCTGGCACAGATACGCAGTATTTT
CATSTGGAGTDTQYF
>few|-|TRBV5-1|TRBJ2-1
TGCGCCAGCAGCTTGGGGGGGATCCAGGACAATGAGCAGTTCTTC
CASSLGGIQDNEQFF
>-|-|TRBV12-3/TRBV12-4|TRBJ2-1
TGTGCCAGCTGCGATGGACAGTACAATGAGCAGTTCTTC
CASCDGQYNEQFF
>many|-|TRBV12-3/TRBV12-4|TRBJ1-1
TGTGCCAGCAGTTTGAGCGACACTGAAGCTTTCTTT
CASSLSDTEAFF
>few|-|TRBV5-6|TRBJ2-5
TGTGCCAGCAGCTTGTTGCCTAGCAGGCGAGAGACCCAGTACTTC
CASSLLPSRRETQYF
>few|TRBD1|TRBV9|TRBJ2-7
TGTGCCAGCAGCCTGAAGTCGGACAGGGTCTACGAGCAGTACTTC
CASSLKSDRVYEQYF
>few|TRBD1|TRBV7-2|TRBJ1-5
TGTGCCAGCAGCAGACAGGGACCATCGCCCCAGCATTTT
CASSRQGPSPQHF
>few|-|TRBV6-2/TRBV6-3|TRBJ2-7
TGTGCCAGCAGTTACGAGACGGAACGCTACGAGCAGTACTTC
CASSYETERYEQYF
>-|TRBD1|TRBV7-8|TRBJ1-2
TGTGCCAGCAGCGCTCGACAGGGGCGCTATGGCTACACCTTC
CASSARQGRYGYTF
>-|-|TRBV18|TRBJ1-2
TGTGCCAGCTCCCCGGAGGGCCTCCCAGGCTATGGCTACACCTTC
CASSPEGLPGYGYTF
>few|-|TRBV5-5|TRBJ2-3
TGTGCCAGCAGCTTGAAAGCTTTTGGAGGACGCACAGATACGCAGTATTTT
CASSLKAFGGRTDTQYF
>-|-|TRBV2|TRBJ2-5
TGTGCCAGCCTGGTGGGGGAGTACCAAGAGACCCAGTACTTC
CASLVGEYQETQYF
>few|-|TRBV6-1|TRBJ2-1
TGTGCCAGCGTGGGTGCCTCCTACAATGAGCAGTTCTTC
CASVGASYNEQFF
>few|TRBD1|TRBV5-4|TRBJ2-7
TGTGCCAGCAGCCAGGGACAGCCAGGCCAATCCTACGAGCAGTACTTC
CASSQGQPGQSYEQYF